This T cell receptor beta chain was captured by sequencing in a study of blood T cell repertoires in COVID-19. Here immunoSEQ multiplex PCR was the method, and the copy in TCRdb shows in-frame clones only, minus some. The repertoire holds fewer than 250,000 clones, around 84% seen once, with less than 3.5% in the top ten. Ages ranged from about 18 to 89 years, with residence in approximately 23 US areas. Individuals in the exposed group had encountered a COVID-19 case within 2 weeks preceding study entry. Per the germline V gene, CDR1 is MNHEY and CDR2 is SVGAGI. V was shortened by 5 bases and J by 8 bases, with 16 bases between the two germline ends. The CDR3 contains 15 residues.

The sequence was obtained from a woman in her twenties or thirties who had been exposed to COVID-19. The genes are TRBV6-5 and TRBJ1-6; weak D call: TRBD1 (6 bases). The sample taken for sequencing was PBMCs or T cells enriched from blood (not recorded which). CDR3 sequence: CASSPGVQAYSPLHF. CDR3 coding DNA: TGTGCCAGCAGTCCAGGGGTTCAGGCCTATTCACCCCTCCACTTT.